These 21 T cell receptor beta chains originate from one sample sequenced in a study of regulatory T cells in long-lasting Graves disease. Assembly of TCR beta libraries relied on iRepertoire HTBI primers together with Arm-PCR of CDR3 regions. TCRdb re-analysed the multiplex PCR reads in MiXCR, keeping a single row per CDR3 protein. Among some 300,000 distinct CDR3 sequences, more than 20% were seen once, and the ten largest hold around three fifths. The time point is: persistent/refractory GD, antithyroid drugs over 5 years with positive TRAb. The authors made the TCR library using RNA they extracted from PBMCs. Specimen: peripheral blood mononuclear cells (PBMCs), collected when the disease was refractory, from a patient treated with antithyroid drugs. The receptor set was obtained from a female donor with Graves disease.

This clonotype was counted many times. The chain combines TRBV2 with TRBJ2-5; D is unclear. The CDR3 has 14 amino acids. From germline, CDR1 is SNHLY and CDR2 FYNNEI. With 8 bases removed from V and 1 base from J, the gap between germline ends came to 14 bases. CDR3 nucleotide sequence: TGTGCCAGCCACGGTCACGGTCCCCAAGAGACCCAGTACTTC. Its protein is CASHGHGPQETQYF.

This clonotype showed up many times. An end of the junction does not agree with germline; a read error may underlie this. The chain has TRBV7-2 and TRBJ1-1; D not certain. CDR1 and CDR2 from the germline V gene are SGHTA and FQGNSA. This CDR3 is built from 14 residues. CDR3 protein: CASSLAAGNTEAFF. As DNA, the CDR3 is TGTGCCAGCAGTTTAGCGGCCGGGAACACTGAAGCTTTCTTT.

The chain is built from TRBV27 and TRBJ2-7; TRBD2 matches 16 bases. This CDR3 is built from 19 residues. Germline loops: CDR1 MNHEY, CDR2 SMNVEV (reference sequence). After removal of 5 bases from V and 2 bases from J, the junction contained 12 bases not matched to a gene. The CDR3 DNA reads TGTGCCAGCAGTACCTTCACCGGGACTAGCGGGAGGGCCCCCTACGAGCAGTACTTC. It translates to CASSTFTGTSGRAPYEQYF.

The sample holds many counts of this clonotype. The J gene is TRBJ2-7, the V gene TRBV28; D is ambiguous. The V and J ends lost 2 bases and 1 base respectively, with 15 bases between them. The germline CDR1 and CDR2 sequences are MDHEN and SYDVKM. The CDR3 length is 16 residues. The CDR3 DNA follows: TGTGCCAGCAGTTTAGAAATGTCTCCGTCTTCCTACGAGCAGTACTTC. This gives the protein CASSLEMSPSSYEQYF.

The V gene is TRBV20-1, the J gene TRBJ2-7; D ambiguous. CDR1 and CDR2 from the germline V gene are DFQATT and SNEGSKA (reference sequence). This CDR3 region has 16 residues. Trimming stripped 1 base from V and 3 bases from J, with 19 bases between. As DNA, the CDR3 is TGCAGTGCTAGAGGCGGATGGGTGGGCTCCTACTACGAGCAGTACTTC. Translation: CSARGGWVGSYYEQYF.

The gene calls are TRBV5-1 and TRBJ2-5; 7 nucleotides agree with TRBD2. V lost 3 bases and J lost 5; bases outside the gene matches: 7. The CDR3 is 14 residues long. The V gene's germline CDR1 is SGHRS and CDR2 YFSETQ. This CDR3 reads CASSYGLDLETQYF. The CDR3 nucleotides are TGCGCCAGCAGCTACGGACTAGATTTGGAGACCCAGTACTTC.

The chain has TRBV5-4 and TRBJ2-2, with D possibly matching TRBD2 (6 bases). CDR1 SGHNT and CDR2 YYREEE come from the germline V gene (reference sequence). The CDR3 has 15 amino acids. V shed 2 bases and J shed 1 base, with 9 bases lying between them. The CDR3 loop is CASSLRAGNTGELFF. DNA of the CDR3: TGTGCCAGCAGCTTAAGAGCGGGGAACACCGGGGAGCTGTTTTTT.

This clonotype was seen ten or more times. The junction and the germline gene differ at one end; a read error may be behind it. This chain links TRBV12-3 or TRBV12-4 with TRBJ2-2; 7 positions agree with TRBD2. This CDR3 contains 15 residues. DNA of the CDR3: TGTGCCACCAGTCCTCGGGACTATACCACCGGGGAGCTGTTTTTT. Translated: CATSPRDYTTGELFF.

The chain has TRBV20-1 and TRBJ2-5; D might be TRBD2 (6 bases). V was trimmed by 3 bases and J by 5 bases, leaving 10 bases between them. CDR1 DFQATT and CDR2 SNEGSKA come from the germline V gene (reference sequence). This CDR3 contains 12 residues. This CDR3 is CSARASAETQYF. The CDR3 DNA sequence: TGCAGTGCTAGGGCTAGCGCGGAGACCCAGTACTTC.

Turning to this clonotype: This could be a read error, since a much larger clone is one nucleotide away. The chain joins TRBV10-3 to TRBJ2-7, with 10 bases fitting TRBD2. CDR3 size: 15 residues. V was clipped by 4 bases and J by 2 bases; unmatched bases: 5. Germline lookup yields CDR1 ENHRY and CDR2 SYGVKD. The DNA of the CDR3 is TGTGCCATCAGTGGGGGACTAGCGAATACCTACGAGCAGTACTTC. This sequence encodes CAISGGLANTYEQYF.

This rearrangement joins TRBV3-1 to TRBJ1-1; D not certain. With 3 bases removed from V and 0 bases from J, the gap between germline ends came to 14 bases. The germline V gene has CDR1 LGHDT and CDR2 YNNKEL (reference sequence). The CDR3 length is 16 residues. In nucleotides, the CDR3 is TGTGCCAGCAGCCACGATTTTTGGGCCCTGAACACTGAAGCTTTCTTT. Translated, it gives CASSHDFWALNTEAFF.

This clonotype was picked up a small number of times. This chain connects TRBV20-1 to TRBJ1-6; D is undetermined. V lost 0 bases and J lost 5, with 8 bases in between. CDR1 is DFQATT, CDR2 SNEGSKA, per germline (reference sequence). The CDR3 has 14 amino acids. Here the CDR3 DNA reads TGCAGTGCTAGAGATGAGTCGGATAATTCACCCCTCCACTTT. It specifies CSARDESDNSPLHF.

This chain uses TRBV6-1 with TRBJ2-7; D is unresolved. Per the germline V gene, CDR1 is MNHNS and CDR2 is SASEGT. The CDR3 loop spans 13 amino acids. V was clipped by 7 bases and J by 3 bases, with 13 bases between them. Written as DNA, the CDR3 is TGTGCCAGCACCGATTGGACGGGCTACGAGCAGTACTTC. Translation gives CASTDWTGYEQYF.

This clonotype has at least ten counts. The chain couples TRBV9 to TRBJ1-1; perhaps TRBD1 as D (6 bases). With 0 bases removed from V and 4 bases from J, the gap between germline ends came to 13 bases. Germline V gene sequence: CDR1 SGDLS, CDR2 YYNGEE. This CDR3 has 15 residues. CDR3 coding DNA: TGTGCCAGCAGCGTAGAACAGGGTGCTGGCACTGAAGCTTTCTTT. Protein product: CASSVEQGAGTEAFF.

The V call is TRBV4-1, the J call TRBJ2-7; 7 nucleotides match TRBD1. The CDR3 contains 13 residues. The junction had 8 bases not matched to a gene; V was cut back by 8 bases and J by 4 bases. Germline-derived CDR1 and CDR2 are MGHRA and YSYEKL. CDR3 protein: CASGNHRGYEQYF. The DNA for the CDR3 is TGCGCCAGCGGAAACCACAGGGGATACGAGCAGTACTTC.

This clonotype was counted ten times or more. The chain is built from TRBV20-1 and TRBJ1-2; D ambiguous. Germline V gives CDR1 DFQATT, CDR2 SNEGSKA (reference sequence). Trimming took 6 bases from V and 8 from J, leaving 10 bases between them. The CDR3 has 10 residues. The CDR3 DNA reads as TGCAGTGCGCCAAACTTCGGCTACACCTTC. It translates to CSAPNFGYTF.

This clonotype was picked up many times. V is TRBV6-1 and J is TRBJ2-6; 8 positions agree with TRBD2. J was trimmed by 0 bases and V by 5 bases; bases with no gene match: 6. CDR3 length: 17 amino acids. CDR1 and CDR2 (germline): MNHNS, SASEGT. This CDR3 is CASSTAGGVSGANVLTF. CDR3 DNA sequence: TGTGCCAGCAGTACCGCGGGGGGAGTCTCTGGGGCCAACGTCCTGACTTTC.

The chain recombines TRBV20-1 with TRBJ2-7; possible D gene TRBD2, 6 bases. Germline loops: CDR1 DFQATT, CDR2 SNEGSKA (reference sequence). Trimming took off 3 bases at V and 3 bases at J, with 21 bases between the two ends. The CDR3 runs to 16 residues. The CDR3 DNA follows: TGCAGTGCTAGGGGTTTGGCTACGGGACTTGTCTACGAGCAGTACTTC. Translated, it gives CSARGLATGLVYEQYF.

This clonotype has a handful of counts. The chain recombines TRBV20-1 with TRBJ2-7, with TRBD1 matching 10 bases. Germline CDR1 and CDR2: DFQATT and SNEGSKA (reference sequence). The CDR3 consists of 18 residues. V gave up 3 bases and J gave up 1 base; unmatched junction bases: 15. CDR3 coding DNA: TGCAGTGCTAGTGAGACAGGGGGCAGGGGGGGGGCTTCCTACGAGCAGTACTTC. Encoded protein: CSASETGGRGGASYEQYF.

Many counts were recorded for this clonotype. The rearrangement uses TRBV28 and TRBJ1-1; possible D gene TRBD1, 6 bases. This CDR3 contains 17 residues. V was pared by 5 bases and J by 0 bases, with 19 bases between. CDR1 is MDHEN, CDR2 SYDVKM, per germline. Here the CDR3 reads CASSPGTRLMVNTEAFF. For the CDR3, the DNA is TGTGCCAGCAGTCCCGGGACAAGGCTAATGGTGAACACTGAAGCTTTCTTT.

DNA for the CDR3: TGTGCCAGCACCCCGGATGCCTACAATGAGCAGTTCTTC. Protein product: CASTPDAYNEQFF. The rearrangement joins TRBV28 to TRBJ2-1; D call uncertain. Germline V CDR1 and CDR2: MDHEN, SYDVKM. V gave up 7 bases and J gave up 2 bases, with 9 bases separating them. CDR3 length: 13 residues.